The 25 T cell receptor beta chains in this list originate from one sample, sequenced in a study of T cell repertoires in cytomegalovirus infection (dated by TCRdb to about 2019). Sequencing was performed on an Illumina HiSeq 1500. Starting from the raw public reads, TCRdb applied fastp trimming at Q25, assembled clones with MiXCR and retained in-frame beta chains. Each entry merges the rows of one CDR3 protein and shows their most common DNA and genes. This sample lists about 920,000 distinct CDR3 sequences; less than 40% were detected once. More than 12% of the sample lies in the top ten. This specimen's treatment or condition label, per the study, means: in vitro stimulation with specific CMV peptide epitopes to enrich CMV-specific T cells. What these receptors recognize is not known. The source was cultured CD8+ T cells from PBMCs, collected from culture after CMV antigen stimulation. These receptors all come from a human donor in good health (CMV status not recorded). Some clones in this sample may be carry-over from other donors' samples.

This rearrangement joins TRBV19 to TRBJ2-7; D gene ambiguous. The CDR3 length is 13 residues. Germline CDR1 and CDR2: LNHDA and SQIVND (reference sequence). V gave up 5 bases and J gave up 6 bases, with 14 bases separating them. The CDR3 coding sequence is TGTGCCAGTAGTCCCACTCCGACTCGCGAGCAGTACTTC. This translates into CASSPTPTREQYF.

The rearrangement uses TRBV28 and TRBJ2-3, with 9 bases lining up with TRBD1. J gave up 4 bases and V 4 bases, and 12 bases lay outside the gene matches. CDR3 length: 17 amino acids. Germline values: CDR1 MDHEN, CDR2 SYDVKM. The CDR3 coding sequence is TGTGCCAGCAGTTCCGATTTCGGGACAGGGACCGCAGATACGCAGTATTTT. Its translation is CASSSDFGTGTADTQYF.

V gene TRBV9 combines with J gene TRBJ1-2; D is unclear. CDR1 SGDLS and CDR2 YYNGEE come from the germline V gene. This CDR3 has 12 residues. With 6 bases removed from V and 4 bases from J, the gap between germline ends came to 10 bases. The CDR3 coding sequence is TGTGCCAGCATCCGCGGGATCTATGGCTACACCTTC. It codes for CASIRGIYGYTF.

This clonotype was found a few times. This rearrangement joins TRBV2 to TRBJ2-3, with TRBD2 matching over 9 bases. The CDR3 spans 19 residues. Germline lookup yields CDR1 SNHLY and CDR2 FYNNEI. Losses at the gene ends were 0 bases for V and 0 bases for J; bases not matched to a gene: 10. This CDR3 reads CASSEAHSGGRSSTDTQYF. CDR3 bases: TGTGCCAGCAGTGAAGCGCATAGCGGGGGTAGATCAAGCACAGATACGCAGTATTTT.

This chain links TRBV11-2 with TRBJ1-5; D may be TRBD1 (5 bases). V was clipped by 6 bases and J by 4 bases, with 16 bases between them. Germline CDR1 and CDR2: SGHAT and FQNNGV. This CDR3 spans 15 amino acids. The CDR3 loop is CASSPGPEANQPQHF. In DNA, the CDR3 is TGTGCCAGCAGTCCGGGACCCGAAGCGAATCAGCCCCAGCATTTT.

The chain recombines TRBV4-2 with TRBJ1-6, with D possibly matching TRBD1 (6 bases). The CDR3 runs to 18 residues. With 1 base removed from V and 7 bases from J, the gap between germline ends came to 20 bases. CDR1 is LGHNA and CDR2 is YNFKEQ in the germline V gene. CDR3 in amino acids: CASSQVLDGGLGNSPLHF. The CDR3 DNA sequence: TGTGCCAGCAGCCAAGTTCTCGACGGGGGGCTAGGGAATTCACCCCTCCACTTT.

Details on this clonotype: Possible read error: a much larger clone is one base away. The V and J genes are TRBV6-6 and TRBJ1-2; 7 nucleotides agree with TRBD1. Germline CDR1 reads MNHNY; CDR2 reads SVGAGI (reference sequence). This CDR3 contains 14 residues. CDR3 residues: CASSPDSGTDGFTF. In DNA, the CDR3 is TGTGCCAGCAGTCCCGACTCCGGGACAGATGGCTTCACCTTC.

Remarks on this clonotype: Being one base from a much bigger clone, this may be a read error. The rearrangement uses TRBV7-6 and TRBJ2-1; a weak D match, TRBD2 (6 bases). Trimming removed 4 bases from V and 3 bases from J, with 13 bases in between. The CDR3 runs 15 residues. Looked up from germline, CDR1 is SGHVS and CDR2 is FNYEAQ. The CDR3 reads CASSSSAGFYNEQFF. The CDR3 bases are TGTGCCAGCAGCTCTAGCGCTGGGTTCTACAATGAGCAGTTCTTC.

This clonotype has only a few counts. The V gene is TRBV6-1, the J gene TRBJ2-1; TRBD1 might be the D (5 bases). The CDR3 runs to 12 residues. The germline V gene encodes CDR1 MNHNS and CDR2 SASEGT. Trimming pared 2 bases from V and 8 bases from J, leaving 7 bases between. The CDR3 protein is CASSELGDEQFF. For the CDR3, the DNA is TGTGCCAGCAGTGAATTAGGGGATGAGCAGTTCTTC.

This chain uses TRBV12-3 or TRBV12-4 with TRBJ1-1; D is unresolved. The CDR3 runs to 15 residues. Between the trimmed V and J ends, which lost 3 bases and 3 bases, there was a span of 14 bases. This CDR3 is CASSFQTQRDTEAFF. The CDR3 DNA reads TGTGCCAGCAGTTTTCAGACCCAAAGGGACACTGAAGCTTTCTTT.

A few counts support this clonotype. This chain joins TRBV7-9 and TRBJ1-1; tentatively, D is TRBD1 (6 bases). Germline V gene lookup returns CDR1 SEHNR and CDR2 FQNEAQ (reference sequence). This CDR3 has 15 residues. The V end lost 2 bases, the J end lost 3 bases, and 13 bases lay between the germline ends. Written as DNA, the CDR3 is TGTGCCAGCAGCTTATTACTGGGGGCCGACACTGAAGCTTTCTTT. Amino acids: CASSLLLGADTEAFF.

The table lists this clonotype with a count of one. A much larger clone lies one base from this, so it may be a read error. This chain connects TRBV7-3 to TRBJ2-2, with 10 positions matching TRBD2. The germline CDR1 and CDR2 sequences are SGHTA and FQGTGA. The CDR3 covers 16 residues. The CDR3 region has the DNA TGTGTCAGCAGGAGGACTAGCGGAATCAACACCGGGGAGCTGTTTTTT. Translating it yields CVSRRTSGINTGELFF.

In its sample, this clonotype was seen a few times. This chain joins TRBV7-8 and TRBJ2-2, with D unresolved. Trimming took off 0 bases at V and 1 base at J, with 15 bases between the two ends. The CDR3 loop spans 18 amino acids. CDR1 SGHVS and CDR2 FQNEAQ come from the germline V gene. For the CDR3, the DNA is TGTGCCAGCAGCTTAGCCCTCTTGTACGCCCTGAACACCGGGGAGCTGTTTTTT. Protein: CASSLALLYALNTGELFF.

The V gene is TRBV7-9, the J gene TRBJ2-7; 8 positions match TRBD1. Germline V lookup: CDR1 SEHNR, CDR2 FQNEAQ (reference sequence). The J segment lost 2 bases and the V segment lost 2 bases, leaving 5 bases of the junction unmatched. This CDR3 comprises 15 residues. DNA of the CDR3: TGTGCCAGCAGCTTATACGACAGGGGCACCTACGAGCAGTACTTC. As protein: CASSLYDRGTYEQYF.

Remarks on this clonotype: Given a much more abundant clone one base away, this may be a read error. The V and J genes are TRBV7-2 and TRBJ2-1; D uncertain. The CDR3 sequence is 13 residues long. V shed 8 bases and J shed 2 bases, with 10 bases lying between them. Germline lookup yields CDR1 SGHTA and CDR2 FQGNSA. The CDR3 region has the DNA TGTGCCAGCTGGGAAGGGACCTACAATGAGCAGTTCTTC. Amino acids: CASWEGTYNEQFF.

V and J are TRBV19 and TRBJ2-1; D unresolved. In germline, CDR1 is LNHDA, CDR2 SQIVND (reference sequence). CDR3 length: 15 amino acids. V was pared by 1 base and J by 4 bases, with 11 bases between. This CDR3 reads CASSIVDTPYNEQFF. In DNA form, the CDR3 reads TGTGCCAGTAGTATAGTTGACACACCTTACAATGAGCAGTTCTTC. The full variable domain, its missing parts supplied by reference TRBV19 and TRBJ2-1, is DGGITQSPKYLFRKEGQNVTLSCEQNLNHDAMYWYRQDPGQGLRLIYYSQIVNDFQKGDIAEGYSVSREKKESFPLTVTSAQKNPTAFYLCASSIVDTPYNEQFFGPGTRLTVL.

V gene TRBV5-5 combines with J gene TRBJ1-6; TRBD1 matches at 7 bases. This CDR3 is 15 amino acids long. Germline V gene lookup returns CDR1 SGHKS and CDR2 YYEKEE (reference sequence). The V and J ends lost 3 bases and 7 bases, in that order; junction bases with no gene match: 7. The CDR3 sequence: CASSYRTGANSPLHF. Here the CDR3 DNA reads TGTGCCAGCAGCTACCGGACAGGTGCCAATTCACCCCTCCACTTT.

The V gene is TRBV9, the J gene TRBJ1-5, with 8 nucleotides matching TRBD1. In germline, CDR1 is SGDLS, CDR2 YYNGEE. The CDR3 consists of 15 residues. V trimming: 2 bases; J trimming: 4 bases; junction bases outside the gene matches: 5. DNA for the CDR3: TGTGCCAGCAGCGTTACAGGGGGGAAGAATCAGCCCCAGCATTTT. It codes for CASSVTGGKNQPQHF.

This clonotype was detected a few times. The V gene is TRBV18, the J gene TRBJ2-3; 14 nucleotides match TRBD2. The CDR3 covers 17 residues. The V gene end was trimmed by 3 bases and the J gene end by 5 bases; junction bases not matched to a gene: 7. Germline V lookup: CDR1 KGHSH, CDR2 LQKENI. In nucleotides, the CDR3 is TGTGCCAGCTCACCGCCCGGGACTAGCGGGGGCAGAGATACGCAGTATTTT. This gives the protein CASSPPGTSGGRDTQYF.

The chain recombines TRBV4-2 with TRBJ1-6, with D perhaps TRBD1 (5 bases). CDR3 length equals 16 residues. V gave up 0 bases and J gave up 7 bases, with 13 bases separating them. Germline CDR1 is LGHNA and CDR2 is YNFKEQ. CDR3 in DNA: TGTGCCAGCAGCCAAGAGGCAGGGACGCGAAATTCACCCCTCCACTTT. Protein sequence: CASSQEAGTRNSPLHF.

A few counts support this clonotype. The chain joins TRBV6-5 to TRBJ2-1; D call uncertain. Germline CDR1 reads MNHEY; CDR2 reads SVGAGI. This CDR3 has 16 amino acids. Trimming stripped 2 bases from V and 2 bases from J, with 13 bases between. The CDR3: CASSYENRTAYNEQFF. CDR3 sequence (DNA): TGTGCCAGCAGTTACGAGAATAGGACGGCCTACAATGAGCAGTTCTTC.

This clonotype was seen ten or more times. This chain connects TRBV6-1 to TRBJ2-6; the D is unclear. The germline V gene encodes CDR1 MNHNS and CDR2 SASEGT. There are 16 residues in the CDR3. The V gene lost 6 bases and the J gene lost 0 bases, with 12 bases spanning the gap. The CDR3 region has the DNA TGTGCCAGCAGCCCCGGTGCCAGCTCTGGGGCCAACGTCCTGACTTTC. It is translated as CASSPGASSGANVLTF.

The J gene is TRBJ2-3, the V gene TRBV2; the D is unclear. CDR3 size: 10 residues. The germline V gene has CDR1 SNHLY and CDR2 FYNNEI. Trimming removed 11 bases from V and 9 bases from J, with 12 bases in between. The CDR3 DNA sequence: TGTGCCGGTCCTCCGAACACGCAGTATTTT. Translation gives CAGPPNTQYF. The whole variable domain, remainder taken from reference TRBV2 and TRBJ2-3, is EPEVTQTPSHQVTQMGQEVILRCVPISNHLYFYWYRQILGQKVEFLVSFYNNEISEKSEIFDDQFSVERPDGSNFTLKIRSTKLEDSAMYFCAGPPNTQYFGPGTRLTVL.

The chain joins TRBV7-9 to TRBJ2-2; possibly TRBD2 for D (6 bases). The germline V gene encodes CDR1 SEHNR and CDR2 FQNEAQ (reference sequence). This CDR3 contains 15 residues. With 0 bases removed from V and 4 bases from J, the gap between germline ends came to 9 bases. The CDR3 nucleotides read TGTGCCAGCAGCTTAGCGGAGGAGGGCACCGGGGAGCTGTTTTTT. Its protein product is CASSLAEEGTGELFF.

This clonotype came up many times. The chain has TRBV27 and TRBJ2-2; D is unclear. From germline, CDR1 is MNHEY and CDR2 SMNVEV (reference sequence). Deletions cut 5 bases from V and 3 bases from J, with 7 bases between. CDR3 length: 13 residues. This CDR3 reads CASSRPYTGELFF. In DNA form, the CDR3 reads TGTGCCAGCAGTAGACCTTACACCGGGGAGCTGTTTTTT.